This is a list of T cell receptor beta chains from one sample in a study of blood T cells in healthy people across ages. TCRdb re-derived calls from the 5' RACE reads in MiXCR, one entry per CDR3 protein. This table holds almost 800,000 distinct CDR3 sequences, 58% found once. The sequencing input was blood. The receptors come from a man aged 30 to 39 in good health. Both conserved end residues are trimmed from each CDR3. The size entry is marked missing in some rows and otherwise reads once, few, many or a size class.

J gene	V gene	clone size	CDR3 protein
TRBJ2-7	TRBV7-2	.	ATRGTSGPYEQY
TRBJ1-5	TRBV12-3/TRBV12-4	.	ASGRKGNQPQH
TRBJ2-1	TRBV7-8	.	ASSQKAFGGYNEQF
TRBJ2-1	TRBV5-1	.	ASSYQRGTLNEQF
TRBJ1-1	TRBV6-1	.	ASSEQTTIRPGKILPNTEAF
TRBJ2-1	TRBV27	few	ASSFGGPEF
TRBJ1-6	TRBV3-1	few	ASSYGTLVYNSPLH
TRBJ2-5	TRBV3-1	.	ASSQERKTQY
TRBJ2-3	TRBV12-3/TRBV12-4	.	ASSPLTDGTDTQY
TRBJ1-5	TRBV6-5	many	ASTPGQGQPQH
TRBJ2-1	TRBV5-1	once	ASSLSLEGEQF
TRBJ1-5	TRBV29-1	.	SVALGVNQPQH
TRBJ1-1	TRBV19	.	ASSRAKQGLIQNTEAF
TRBJ2-5	TRBV29-1	.	SVDTGVETQY
TRBJ1-1	TRBV12-3/TRBV12-4	once	ASRQQRGTEAF
TRBJ2-3	TRBV7-2	.	ASSLAHEQGTDTQY
TRBJ2-3	TRBV20-1	few	SASAGTDTQY
TRBJ1-2	TRBV12-3/TRBV12-4	.	ASSFWGGYT
TRBJ2-7	TRBV29-1	.	SVSRTGSSYEQY
TRBJ2-7	TRBV6-6	few	ASQPPGGSSYEQY
TRBJ1-2	TRBV6-1	.	ASTPTGRGGYT
TRBJ2-1	TRBV6-2/TRBV6-3	.	ASSYSSVEQF
TRBJ1-1	TRBV7-2	.	ASSPRPEAF
TRBJ2-7	TRBV7-2	many	ASRAKLGGNYEQY
TRBJ1-2	TRBV5-1	.	ASSDVPGQGASGYT
TRBJ2-6	TRBV6-6	few	ASIGGAGANVLT
TRBJ2-7	TRBV5-8	.	ASSLGGQGSSEQY
.	TRBV6-6	.	ASSCNLRACEQY
TRBJ2-7	TRBV7-2	.	ASSLGLIYEQY